The 22 T cell receptor beta chains listed next were all sequenced from one sample in a study of T cell responses to AZD1222 COVID-19 vaccine (dated by TCRdb to 2020 to 2023). The time point label, read with the paper, signifies: baseline before first vaccination. Library construction relied on the immunoSEQ multiplex PCR assay. TCRdb obtained this table from immuneACCESS and retained in-frame rearrangements with V and J assigned. These tables miss some clones; where compared with another copy, unresolved V genes account for less than half of the shortfall, and the remainder is unexplained. Present in this sample are fewer than 200,000 clones, 80% to 90% of which were seen just once. Of the sample, 5% to 7% falls within the top ten clones. The sample in question was peripheral blood, obtained on day 0 of AZD1222 vaccination. These receptors came from an adult in good health.

A note on this clone: The sample holds other DNA sequences that translate to the same CDR3. The chain couples TRBV6-5 to TRBJ1-5; D gene unclear. CDR3 length: 14 amino acids. Looked up from germline, CDR1 is MNHEY and CDR2 is SVGAGI. Trimming took 0 bases from V and 7 from J, leaving 10 bases between them. This CDR3 reads CASSYSPGSQPQHF. The CDR3 DNA is TGTGCCAGCAGTTACTCGCCCGGTTCGCAGCCCCAGCATTTT.

The rearrangement uses TRBV5-1 and TRBJ2-1, with 16 bases identical to TRBD2. The V segment lost 4 bases and the J segment 7 bases; nucleotides outside the gene matches: 11. The length of the CDR3 is 18 residues. Germline-derived CDR1 and CDR2 are SGHRS and YFSETQ. The CDR3 spells CASSPGTSGRALGNEQFF. The CDR3 bases are TGCGCCAGCAGCCCAGGGACTAGCGGGAGGGCCTTGGGGAATGAGCAGTTCTTC.

This clone showed up just once. CDR3 nucleotide sequence: TGTGCCAGCAGTTTAGCCGGACAGGGGGCGAATCAGCCCCAGCATTTT. The encoded protein is CASSLAGQGANQPQHF. The chain uses TRBV28 and TRBJ1-5, with TRBD1 matching over 11 bases. Germline CDR1 and CDR2: MDHEN and SYDVKM. Unmatched junction bases numbered 4, after V lost 2 bases and J lost 4 bases. The CDR3 spans 16 residues.

The genes are TRBV30 and TRBJ2-2, with 7 nucleotides matching TRBD2. CDR1 and CDR2 (germline): GTSNPN, SVGIG (reference sequence). The CDR3 consists of 14 residues. V was clipped by 1 base and J by 4 bases; unmatched bases: 3. This CDR3 is CAWSATSRTGELFF. In DNA, the CDR3 is TGTGCCTGGAGTGCGACTAGCCGCACCGGGGAGCTGTTTTTT.

This chain joins TRBV5-1 and TRBJ2-3; 11 bases match TRBD2. The V and J ends lost 1 base and 3 bases, in that order; junction bases with no gene match: 10. The CDR3 sequence is 18 residues long. CDR1 is SGHRS, CDR2 YFSETQ, per germline. The CDR3: CASSLLASGRIGTDTQYF. CDR3 bases: TGCGCCAGCAGCTTGTTGGCTAGCGGGAGGATAGGGACAGATACGCAGTATTTT.

The rearrangement joins TRBV6-5 to TRBJ2-2; 11 bases fit TRBD2. This CDR3 contains 15 residues. V was pared by 5 bases and J by 6 bases, with 5 bases of the junction left unmatched. Germline CDR1 and CDR2: MNHEY and SVGAGI. The DNA for the CDR3 is TGTGCCAGCAGTATCATAGCGGGGGGGCCCGGGGAGCTGTTTTTT. Translating it yields CASSIIAGGPGELFF.

The chain employs TRBV2 and TRBJ1-2; 10 nucleotides align to TRBD1. The ends lost 6 bases at V and 4 bases at J; junction bases unmatched: 17. This CDR3 is built from 18 residues. Germline V CDR1 and CDR2: SNHLY, FYNNEI. The DNA of the CDR3 is TGTGCCAGCAGCACTAATATTCCTGACAGGGGGCGCGGCTATGGCTACACCTTC. Translating it yields CASSTNIPDRGRGYGYTF.

The chain recombines TRBV4-3 with TRBJ2-1, with TRBD2 matching over 15 bases. CDR3 size: 18 residues. Germline-derived CDR1 and CDR2 are LGHNA and YSLEER. The V gene end was trimmed by 3 bases and the J gene end by 6 bases; junction bases not matched to a gene: 9. The CDR3 nucleotides read TGCGCCAGCAGCCAGGGACTAGCGGGAGGAGGTTGGATCAATGAGCAGTTCTTC. Its translation: CASSQGLAGGGWINEQFF.

This chain links TRBV5-1 with TRBJ1-5, with D perhaps TRBD1 (5 bases). The CDR3 is made up of 15 amino acids. The germline V gene has CDR1 SGHRS and CDR2 YFSETQ. V was cut by 1 base and J by 4 bases, with 12 bases left in between. CDR3 amino acids: CASSLSGDGNQPQHF. The CDR3 DNA reads TGCGCCAGCAGCTTGAGTGGGGACGGTAATCAGCCCCAGCATTTT.

The rearrangement links TRBV30 to TRBJ1-4, with 7 bases identical to TRBD1. The CDR3 covers 12 residues. The V gene end was trimmed by 8 bases and the J gene end by 6 bases; junction bases not matched to a gene: 6. Germline V lookup: CDR1 GTSNPN, CDR2 SVGIG (reference sequence). CDR3 sequence: CAGGQGDEKLFF. The CDR3 DNA sequence: TGTGCCGGCGGCCAGGGGGATGAAAAACTGTTTTTT.

The rearrangement links TRBV29-1 to TRBJ2-2; TRBD2 agrees at 7 bases. Germline V gene lookup returns CDR1 SQVTM and CDR2 ANQGSEA. Trimming cost V 3 bases and J 1 base; bases outside gene matches: 5. The CDR3 has 15 amino acids. Written as DNA, the CDR3 is TGCAGCGTTGAGGGGGGGACGGTGAACACCGGGGAGCTGTTTTTT. Protein: CSVEGGTVNTGELFF.

The chain couples TRBV27 to TRBJ1-3; tentatively, D is TRBD1 (5 bases). The CDR3 loop spans 15 amino acids. V lost 8 bases to trimming and J lost 3 bases, with 17 bases between them. Looked up from germline, CDR1 is MNHEY and CDR2 is SMNVEV (reference sequence). The DNA of the CDR3 is TGTGCCAGCTCCCCGGACACGCACCTTGGAAACACCATATATTTT. This encodes CASSPDTHLGNTIYF.

V and J are TRBV18 and TRBJ2-3; D call uncertain. The CDR3 has 14 amino acids. V lost 3 bases, J lost 5 bases, and 12 bases lay in between. CDR1 KGHSH and CDR2 LQKENI come from the germline V gene. CDR3 DNA: TGTGCCAGCTCACCGGGCTCGGGTGGAGATACGCAGTATTTT. Translation gives CASSPGSGGDTQYF.

The V call is TRBV6-6, the J call TRBJ1-4; D gene unclear. Germline V gene lookup returns CDR1 MNHNY and CDR2 SVGAGI (reference sequence). Trimming took 7 bases from V and 0 from J, leaving 9 bases between them. This CDR3 region has 14 residues. CDR3 coding DNA: TGTGCCAGCAACTATATCGCAACTAATGAAAAACTGTTTTTT. Amino acid sequence: CASNYIATNEKLFF.

J is TRBJ1-2 and V is TRBV7-7; TRBD1 aligns across 10 bases. Trimming took 4 bases from V and 3 from J; bases not matched to a gene: 5. The germline gives CDR1 SSHAT, CDR2 FNYEAQ (reference sequence). There are 15 residues in the CDR3. DNA of the CDR3: TGTGCCAGCAGCTCGGGACAGGGGAACCACTATGGCTACACCTTC. This gives the protein CASSSGQGNHYGYTF.

The chain combines TRBV4-1 with TRBJ2-7; no reliable D call. Germline loops: CDR1 MGHRA, CDR2 YSYEKL. This CDR3 is 14 amino acids long. The V gene lost 1 base and the J gene lost 2 bases, with 9 bases spanning the gap. CDR3: CASSQGTLAYEQYF. CDR3 bases: TGCGCCAGCAGCCAAGGGACCCTCGCCTACGAGCAGTACTTC.

CDR3 residues: CASSLYGESTDTQYF. CDR3 DNA: TGCGCCAGCAGCTTGTACGGGGAGAGCACAGATACGCAGTATTTT. V is TRBV5-1 and J is TRBJ2-3, with D possibly matching TRBD2 (5 bases). The V end was cut by 1 base, the J end by 0 bases, with 9 bases between. CDR3 length: 15 residues. The germline CDR1 and CDR2 sequences are SGHRS and YFSETQ.

This CDR3 reads CSVEGGLAGPHEQYF. For the CDR3, the DNA is TGCAGCGTTGAAGGGGGACTAGCGGGACCCCACGAGCAGTACTTC. J is TRBJ2-7 and V is TRBV29-1; 13 nucleotides align to TRBD2. The trim removed 1 base at V and 5 bases at J, leaving 5 bases unmatched. This CDR3 has 15 amino acids. In germline, CDR1 is SQVTM, CDR2 ANQGSEA.

V is TRBV11-3 and J is TRBJ1-5, with D tentatively TRBD1 (5 bases). Germline-derived CDR1 and CDR2 are SGHNT and YENEEA. Trimming took 0 bases from V and 15 from J, leaving 24 bases between them. The CDR3 sequence is 16 residues long. CDR3 residues: CASSLEEEIDSESWHF. The CDR3 DNA follows: TGTGCCAGCAGCTTAGAAGAGGAAATCGACAGTGAGTCTTGGCATTTT.

This rearrangement joins TRBV7-2 to TRBJ2-7, with 8 nucleotides matching TRBD1. The germline V gene has CDR1 SGHTA and CDR2 FQGNSA. The V and J ends lost 0 bases and 4 bases, in that order; junction bases with no gene match: 8. This CDR3 is built from 16 residues. The chain's CDR3 is CASSLARGRQGYEQYF. The CDR3, as DNA: TGTGCCAGCAGCTTAGCCAGGGGTCGACAGGGGTACGAGCAGTACTTC.

The V call is TRBV7-9, the J call TRBJ2-7; D possibly corresponds to TRBD1 (5 bases). Per germline, CDR1 SEHNR and CDR2 FQNEAQ (reference sequence). With 1 base removed from V and 5 bases from J, the gap between germline ends came to 12 bases. This CDR3 is built from 14 residues. CDR3 sequence: CASSLVQGSHEQYF. The CDR3 bases are TGTGCCAGCAGCTTAGTCCAGGGTAGCCACGAGCAGTACTTC.

This chain joins TRBV7-2 and TRBJ2-3, with a possible D match to TRBD2 (6 bases). The CDR3 length is 13 residues. Trimming cost V 4 bases and J 3 bases, with 8 bases left between them. Germline V gene sequence: CDR1 SGHTA, CDR2 FQGNSA. This CDR3 reads CASSSSGTDTQYF. The DNA for the CDR3 is TGTGCCAGCAGCTCCAGCGGGACAGATACGCAGTATTTT. Based on the CDR3 plus reference TRBV7-2 and TRBJ2-3, the full variable domain is GAGVSQSPSNKVTEKGKDVELRCDPISGHTALYWYRQSLGQGLEFLIYFQGNSAPDKSGLPSDRFSAERTGGSVSTLTIQRTQQEDSAVYLCASSSSGTDTQYFGPGTRLTVL.